This T cell receptor beta chain came from a study of T cells in Graves' hyperthyroidism and ophthalmopathy. For the study at large: Peripheral blood draws took place at initial diagnosis, ahead of any treatment.

This CDR3 spans 15 amino acids. V was clipped by 3 bases and J by 5 bases, with 17 bases between them. Germline assignment: CDR1 LNHDA and CDR2 SQIVND (reference sequence). This clonotype occurred many times. Its antigen is not known. Findings of the study overall: Ophthalmopathy and stable hyperthyroidism were told apart by a 13 V-J model.

Amplification of TCR beta CDR3 regions was performed using RNA transcripts as template. TCR CDR3 underwent first-round RT-PCR with the HTBI primer set. Using its own MiXCR run on the multiplex PCR reads, TCRdb lists one record per CDR3 protein. The sample holds 750,000 to 950,000 distinct CDR3 sequences, roughly 37% seen once. V gene TRBV19 combines with J gene TRBJ2-7; a possible D gene is TRBD2 (6 bases). The sequenced material came from blood. The source of this sequence is a man aged 18 to 30 with Graves' hyperthyroidism. In DNA, the CDR3 is TGTGCCAGTAGTATCGGCCCCGGGGGTCCTAACGAGCAGTACTTC. Encoded protein: CASSIGPGGPNEQYF.